A single sample is the source of the 26 T cell receptor beta chains below, sequenced in a study of blood T cells in healthy people across ages (dated by TCRdb to the mid-2010s). Libraries were prepared through 5' RACE. The sequencer was an Illumina HiSeq 2500. The second PCR ran for about 7 to 11 cycles and used a J-beta primer mix along with a sample-barcoded 5' primer. TCRdb handled the public reads itself, with Q25 trimming in fastp and clone calling in MiXCR, and kept productive beta chains. Each CDR3 protein gets just one entry, which takes the most common genes and DNA from the rows behind it. This sample lists some 1.1 million distinct CDR3 sequences; around two fifths were detected once. About an eighth of the sample is held by the ten biggest clonotypes. Source material: blood. The receptor source for this set is a man aged 18 to 35 in good health.

This clonotype has a handful of counts. The V call is TRBV7-3, the J call TRBJ1-1; 9 nucleotides line up with TRBD1. V was clipped by 1 base and J by 5 bases; unmatched bases: 8. Per germline, CDR1 SGHTA and CDR2 FQGTGA. The CDR3 is 16 residues long. DNA of the CDR3: TGTGCCAGCAGCTTAAAAGGGACAGGGTTCGGAACTGAAGCTTTCTTT. Amino acids: CASSLKGTGFGTEAFF.

V usage is TRBV5-1 and J usage is TRBJ2-4; 7 positions agree with TRBD1. The length of the CDR3 is 16 residues. The junction had 17 bases not matched to a gene; V was cut back by 1 base and J by 13 bases. Germline V gene data show CDR1 as SGHRS and CDR2 as YFSETQ. As DNA, the CDR3 is TGCGCCAGCAGCTTGAGGGGACAGAACCCTTTCAATGAGCAGTACTTC. This gives the protein CASSLRGQNPFNEQYF.

The rearrangement uses TRBV19 and TRBJ2-3; D may be TRBD1 or TRBD2 (5 bases each). There are 12 residues in the CDR3. With 4 bases removed from V and 8 bases from J, the gap between germline ends came to 10 bases. Germline CDR1 and CDR2: LNHDA and SQIVND (reference sequence). In nucleotides, the CDR3 is TGTGCCAGTAGTACCCAGGGAGCTACGCAGTATTTT. Amino acid sequence: CASSTQGATQYF.

This chain connects TRBV7-9 to TRBJ1-4; no firm D call. There are 14 residues in the CDR3. Germline CDR1 is SEHNR and CDR2 is FQNEAQ (reference sequence). V dropped 5 bases and J dropped 7 bases, with 14 bases sitting between them. For the CDR3, the DNA is TGTGCCAGCAGCCGAGAAAGGGCGCTTGAAAAACTGTTTTTT. It is translated as CASSRERALEKLFF.

This clonotype was counted only a few times. The chain employs TRBV9 and TRBJ2-3; no definite D call. The V and J ends lost 3 bases and 1 base respectively, with 9 bases between them. Germline V lookup: CDR1 SGDLS, CDR2 YYNGEE. This CDR3 comprises 14 residues. CDR3 in amino acids: CASSGVHGTDTQYF. The CDR3 nucleotides are TGTGCCAGCAGCGGGGTCCACGGCACAGATACGCAGTATTTT.

V usage is TRBV6-6 and J usage is TRBJ1-2; D is undetermined. Germline V gene data show CDR1 as MNHNY and CDR2 as SVGAGI (reference sequence). The V end was cut by 5 bases, the J end by 4 bases, with 11 bases between. The CDR3 consists of 13 residues. The CDR3 DNA follows: TGTGCCAGCAGTCCTGAGAAGTCCTATGGCTACACCTTC. It yields the protein CASSPEKSYGYTF.

This clonotype was observed a handful of times. V gene TRBV9 combines with J gene TRBJ2-1; 7 bases match TRBD2. This CDR3 is 14 amino acids long. CDR1 and CDR2 (germline): SGDLS, YYNGEE. V lost 6 bases, J lost 6 bases, and 9 bases stayed unmatched. The CDR3 sequence is CASTPSGDANEQFF. The CDR3 nucleotides are TGTGCCAGCACACCAAGCGGGGATGCCAATGAGCAGTTCTTC.

The CDR3 spells CASSDPAVGSGTGELAFF. The CDR3 DNA sequence: TGTGCCAGCAGCGACCCCGCGGTCGGTAGCGGGACAGGGGAATTGGCTTTCTTT. The chain links TRBV6-1 to TRBJ1-1; 10 nucleotides agree with TRBD1. Losses at the gene ends were 6 bases for V and 11 bases for J; bases not matched to a gene: 24. CDR1 is MNHNS and CDR2 is SASEGT in the germline V gene. The CDR3 extends over 18 amino acids.

The V call is TRBV3-1, the J call TRBJ1-4; no clear D gene. Germline V gene data show CDR1 as LGHDT and CDR2 as YNNKEL (reference sequence). Trimming took 0 bases from V and 11 from J, leaving 7 bases between them. This CDR3 is 12 amino acids long. The CDR3 loop reads CASSQDGRKLFF. The DNA for the CDR3 is TGTGCCAGCAGCCAAGACGGGAGGAAACTGTTTTTT. The whole variable domain, remainder taken from reference TRBV3-1 and TRBJ1-4, is DTAVSQTPKYLVTQMGNDKSIKCEQNLGHDTMYWYKQDSKKFLKIMFSYNNKELIINETVPNRFSPKSPDKAHLNLHINSLELGDSAVYFCASSQDGRKLFFGSGTQLSVL.

V gene TRBV3-1 combines with J gene TRBJ2-2, with unresolved D. Trimming left V 4 bases short and J 2 bases short, with 11 bases between. Per germline, CDR1 LGHDT and CDR2 YNNKEL (reference sequence). This CDR3 contains 15 residues. The CDR3 nucleotides are TGTGCCAGCAGCCTCAACACCTTAAACACCGGGGAGCTGTTTTTT. Translating it yields CASSLNTLNTGELFF.

As to this clonotype: At one boundary the junction diverges from the germline segment, which might be a read error. V gene TRBV6-5 combines with J gene TRBJ1-1; D not resolved. The germline V gene has CDR1 MNHEY and CDR2 SVGAGI. The CDR3 is 15 amino acids. As DNA, the CDR3 is TGTGCCAGCAGTCGACCAGGCTATTCCGGCGGGGAAGGTTTCTTT. Amino acid sequence: CASSRPGYSGGEGFF.

Regarding this clonotype: A much larger clonotype is one base distant, so this may be a read error. The V and J genes are TRBV4-3 and TRBJ1-4; possibly TRBD1 for D (5 bases). The length of the CDR3 is 15 residues. CDR1 LGHNA and CDR2 YSLEER come from the germline V gene. Trimming removed 1 base from V and 8 bases from J, with 14 bases in between. The CDR3 is CASSQAAFRVEKLFF. CDR3 nucleotide sequence: TGCGCCAGCAGCCAAGCCGCGTTCAGGGTGGAAAAACTGTTTTTT.

This clonotype has just a few counts. The rearrangement joins TRBV20-1 to TRBJ2-5; a weak D match, TRBD2 (6 bases). Germline CDR1 is DFQATT and CDR2 is SNEGSKA (reference sequence). This CDR3 has 14 amino acids. V was pared by 6 bases and J by 11 bases, with 25 bases between. CDR3 in amino acids: CSASSFEGPREQYF. For the CDR3, the DNA is TGCAGTGCCAGCTCATTCGAGGGGCCTCGGGAGCAGTACTTC.

This clonotype was counted between two and nine times. The chain combines TRBV7-2 with TRBJ1-3; unclear D gene. The germline CDR1 and CDR2 sequences are SGHTA and FQGNSA. CDR3 size: 12 residues. V lost 3 bases and J 4 bases, leaving 4 bases between the germline ends. The CDR3 reads CASSLIGNTIYF. The CDR3 DNA is TGTGCCAGCAGCTTGATCGGAAACACCATATATTTT.

This clonotype was seen at least ten times. CDR3 loop: CASSLTPLAGSDDTQYF. The DNA for the CDR3 is TGTGCCAGCAGCTTAACACCCCTAGCGGGGTCCGACGACACCCAGTACTTC. The genes are TRBV7-3 and TRBJ2-5; 9 nucleotides align to TRBD2. The CDR3 has 17 residues. Unmatched junction bases numbered 13, after V lost 0 bases and J lost 8 bases. Per the germline V gene, CDR1 is SGHTA and CDR2 is FQGTGA.

The J gene is TRBJ2-7, the V gene TRBV12-3 or TRBV12-4, with D possibly matching TRBD2 (7 bases). The J call is doubtful: the DNA matches TRBJ2-5 better. This CDR3 has 14 amino acids. The CDR3 nucleotides are TGTGCCAGCAGTTTCCGGGGGGCATCGGAGACCCAGTACTTC. Its translation: CASSFRGASETQYF.

There are a few counts of this clonotype. V gene TRBV3-1 combines with J gene TRBJ2-3; 16 positions match TRBD2. The CDR3 is made up of 21 amino acids. The germline V gene encodes CDR1 LGHDT and CDR2 YNNKEL (reference sequence). Trimming at V came to 0 bases and at J to 0 bases, leaving 9 bases not matched to a gene. CDR3 nucleotides: TGTGCCAGCAGCCAAGACGTCCCGGGACTAGCGGGGGGGCTAAGCACAGATACGCAGTATTTT. This gives the protein CASSQDVPGLAGGLSTDTQYF.

The CDR3 spells CASSSVSPPLHF. The CDR3 DNA follows: TGTGCCAGCAGTTCTGTGAGTCCACCCCTCCACTTT. V gene TRBV12-3 or TRBV12-4 combines with J gene TRBJ1-6; no firm D call. This CDR3 has 12 amino acids. Trimming stripped 4 bases from V and 11 bases from J, with 9 bases between.

This clonotype was counted only a few times. The chain joins TRBV25-1 to TRBJ2-1; 7 bases align to TRBD2. CDR1 is MGHDK and CDR2 is SYGVNS in the germline V gene. Trimming cost V 2 bases and J 0 bases; bases outside gene matches: 4. The CDR3 spans 16 residues. The CDR3 is CASSEQGGFSYNEQFF. The CDR3 DNA follows: TGTGCCAGCAGTGAACAGGGAGGGTTCTCCTACAATGAGCAGTTCTTC.

This clonotype was detected only once. The chain links TRBV20-1 to TRBJ2-1, with D perhaps given as TRBD1 or TRBD2 (5 bases each). The CDR3 totals 17 residues. Germline V gives CDR1 DFQATT, CDR2 SNEGSKA (reference sequence). Trimming stripped 5 bases from V and 0 bases from J, with 20 bases between. The CDR3 loop reads CSALWTGDQYSYNEQFF. The CDR3, as DNA: TGCAGTGCTTTATGGACTGGGGACCAATACTCCTACAATGAGCAGTTCTTC.

The CDR3 DNA follows: TGTGCCAGCGGTCCCGGAGGAGCGGGGCAAGAGACCCAGTACTTC. It specifies CASGPGGAGQETQYF. The chain joins TRBV27 to TRBJ2-5, with TRBD2 identical over 7 bases. CDR3 length: 15 amino acids. J lost 2 bases, V lost 8 bases, and 11 bases had no gene match. Looked up from germline, CDR1 is MNHEY and CDR2 is SMNVEV (reference sequence).

This clonotype was found a few times. The chain carries TRBV5-1 and TRBJ1-1; D might be TRBD1 (5 bases). The CDR3 runs to 15 residues. The germline V and J ends were trimmed by 0 bases and 3 bases, with 12 bases remaining between them. Germline-derived CDR1 and CDR2 are SGHRS and YFSETQ. The CDR3 DNA reads as TGCGCCAGCAGCTTGGTAGGCAGGGAGGACACTGAAGCTTTCTTT. It is translated as CASSLVGREDTEAFF.

This chain's CDR3 is CASSLGTETNTGYF. The CDR3 region has the DNA TGTGCCAGCAGCTTAGGGACTGAAACTAATACGGGGTATTTT. This sequence joins TRBV7-8 and TRBJ2-3; possible D gene TRBD2, 5 bases. Germline-derived CDR1 and CDR2 are SGHVS and FQNEAQ. Trimming cost V 1 base and J 14 bases, with 19 bases left between them. CDR3 length: 14 amino acids.

This clonotype occurred many times. The chain combines TRBV2 with TRBJ2-2; TRBD2 matches at 11 bases. J lost 3 bases, V lost 7 bases, and 7 bases had no gene match. CDR3 length: 16 amino acids. Germline assignment: CDR1 SNHLY and CDR2 FYNNEI. The CDR3 region is CASTLTSGADTGELFF. As DNA, the CDR3 is TGTGCCAGCACCTTGACTAGCGGGGCTGACACCGGGGAGCTGTTTTTT.

There are a few counts of this clonotype. The gene calls are TRBV14 and TRBJ2-5; the D is unclear. The CDR3 is made up of 15 amino acids. The V gene's germline CDR1 is SGHDN and CDR2 FVKESK. V was pared by 4 bases and J by 0 bases, with 12 bases between. This CDR3 is CASSPFGRNQETQYF. CDR3 in DNA: TGTGCCAGCAGCCCCTTCGGGCGGAACCAAGAGACCCAGTACTTC.

This chain links TRBV27 with TRBJ1-4, with D perhaps TRBD1 (5 bases). Germline CDR1 is MNHEY and CDR2 is SMNVEV (reference sequence). V was shortened by 3 bases and J by 7 bases, with 12 bases between the two germline ends. The CDR3 loop spans 14 amino acids. In nucleotides, the CDR3 is TGTGCCAGCAGTTTCGAGGGGAGAAGTGAAAAACTGTTTTTT. It specifies CASSFEGRSEKLFF.